The present TCR beta chain was sequenced within a study of cytomegalovirus exposure and HLA in healthy donors. Across the whole study: About 79 million unique TCRs from HLA-typed donors were held in an early data release.

V was pared by 3 bases and J by 2 bases, with 9 bases between. This CDR3 is built from 13 residues. Germline CDR1 and CDR2: SQVTM and ANQGSEA. PCR was performed using 60 Vbeta and 13 Jbeta primers. Produced via immunoSEQ multiplex PCR; TCRdb's table is partial and in-frame only. The sample carries about 160,000 clones, about 72% recorded once. The receptor was isolated from a male donor in good health and CMV-seronegative. The chain has TRBV29-1 and TRBJ2-3; the D gene is possibly TRBD1 (5 bases). Material for sequencing was PBMCs. CDR3 protein: CSVEIQVTDTQYF. Written as DNA, the CDR3 is TGCAGCGTTGAGATACAGGTCACAGATACGCAGTATTTT.